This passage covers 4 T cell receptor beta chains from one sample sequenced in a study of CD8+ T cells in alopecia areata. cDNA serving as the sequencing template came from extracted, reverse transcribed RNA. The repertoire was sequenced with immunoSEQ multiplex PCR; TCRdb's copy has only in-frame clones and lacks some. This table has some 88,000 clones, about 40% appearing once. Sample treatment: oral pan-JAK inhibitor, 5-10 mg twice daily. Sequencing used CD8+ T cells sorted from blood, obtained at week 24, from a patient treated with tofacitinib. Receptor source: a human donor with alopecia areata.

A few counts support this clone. CDR3 sequence: CSVELQGVSEQYF. The CDR3 coding sequence is TGCAGCGTTGAACTACAGGGTGTTTCCGAGCAGTACTTC. V usage is TRBV29-1 and J usage is TRBJ2-7; possible D gene TRBD1, 6 bases. Trimming cost V 2 bases and J 6 bases, with 14 bases left between them. CDR3 length equals 13 residues. In germline, CDR1 is SQVTM, CDR2 ANQGSEA.

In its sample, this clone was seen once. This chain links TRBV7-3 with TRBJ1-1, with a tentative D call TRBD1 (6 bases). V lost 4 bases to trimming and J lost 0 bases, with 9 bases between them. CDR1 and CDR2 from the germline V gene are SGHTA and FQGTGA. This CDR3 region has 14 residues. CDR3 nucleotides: TGTGCCAGCAGCTGGACAGTCATGAACACTGAAGCTTTCTTT. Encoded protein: CASSWTVMNTEAFF.

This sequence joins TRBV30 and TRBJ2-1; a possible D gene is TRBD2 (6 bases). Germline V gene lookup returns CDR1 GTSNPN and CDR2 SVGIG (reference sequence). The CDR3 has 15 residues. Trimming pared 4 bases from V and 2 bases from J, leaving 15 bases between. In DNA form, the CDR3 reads TGTGCCTGGATAGCGGTAGAGGCGCCCTACAATGAGCAGTTCTTC. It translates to CAWIAVEAPYNEQFF.

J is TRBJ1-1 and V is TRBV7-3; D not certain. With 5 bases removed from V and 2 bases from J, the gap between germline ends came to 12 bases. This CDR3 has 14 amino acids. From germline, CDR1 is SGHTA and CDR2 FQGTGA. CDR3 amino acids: CASSETSSNTEAFF. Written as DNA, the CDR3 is TGTGCCAGCAGCGAAACATCATCCAACACTGAAGCTTTCTTT.